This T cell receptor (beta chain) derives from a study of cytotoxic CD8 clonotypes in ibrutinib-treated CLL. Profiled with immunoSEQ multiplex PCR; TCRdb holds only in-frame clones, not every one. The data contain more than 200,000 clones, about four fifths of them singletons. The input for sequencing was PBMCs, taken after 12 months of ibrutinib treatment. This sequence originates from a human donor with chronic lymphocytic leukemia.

The DNA for the CDR3 is TGTGCCACCTCACTAGCGACGGAGACCCAGTACTTC. Translated: CATSLATETQYF. The chain recombines TRBV6-1 with TRBJ2-5; 7 positions agree with TRBD2. This CDR3 contains 12 residues. The germline V gene encodes CDR1 MNHNS and CDR2 SASEGT. Germline trimming cut 10 bases from V and 5 bases from J; bases unmatched to any gene: 7.